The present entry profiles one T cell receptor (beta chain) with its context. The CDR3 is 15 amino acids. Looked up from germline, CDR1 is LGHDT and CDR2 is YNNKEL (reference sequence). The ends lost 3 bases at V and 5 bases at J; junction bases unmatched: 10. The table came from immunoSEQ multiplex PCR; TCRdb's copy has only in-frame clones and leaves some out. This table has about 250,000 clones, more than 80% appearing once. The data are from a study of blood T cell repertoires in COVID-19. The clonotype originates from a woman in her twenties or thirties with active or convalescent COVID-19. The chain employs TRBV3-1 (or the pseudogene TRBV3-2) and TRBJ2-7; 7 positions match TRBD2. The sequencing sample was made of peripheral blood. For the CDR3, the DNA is TGTGCCAGCAGCCATAAGGACGGGGGGTGTCACGAGCAGTACTTC. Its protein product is CASSHKDGGCHEQYF.